A single sample gave rise to the 22 T cell receptor delta chains below, sequenced in a study of gamma-delta T cells after stem cell transplantation. TCRdb fed the RT-PCR reads to CATT. Of 2,500 or so delta-chain clones listed, roughly 3% are singletons. The sample consisted of gamma-delta T cells. The receptors come from a human donor. It is not recorded whose cells these are; they may come from a transplant donor.

For this clone: Translating the DNA gives a protein that differs from the TCRdb entry at residue 17; the protein shown here is that DNA translation. DNA for the CDR3: TGTGCCTGTGACACCGTCACCACCAACCCGAGCCCTGGGGGATACAAAGCCGGCGATAAACTCATCTTT. Translating gives CACDTVTTNPSPGGYKAGDKLIF. V and J are TRDV2 and TRDJ1, with 11 bases aligning to TRDD3. The CDR3 totals 23 residues. Germline V gene data show CDR1 as GEAIGNYY and CDR2 as EKD. With V trimmed by 0 bases and J by 4 bases, 27 bases remained unmatched.

Remarks on this clone: The TCRdb protein comes from a much larger clone and disagrees with this DNA's translation at residue 5, likely due to a read error; the protein given here is derived from the DNA. The gene calls are TRDV2 and TRDJ3, with a weak D call TRDD3 (5 bases). V was cut by 3 bases and J by 0 bases, with 14 bases left in between. The length of the CDR3 is 18 residues. Looked up from germline, CDR1 is GEAIGNYY and CDR2 is EKD. DNA for the CDR3: TGTGCCTGTGACGCGTGGGGAGCGAGCTCCTGGGACACCCGACAGATGTTTTTC. Its translation: CACDAWGASSWDTRQMFF.

This clone has only a few counts. This chain links TRDV3 with TRDJ1, with 10 bases aligning to TRDD3. J was trimmed by 1 base and V by 3 bases; bases with no gene match: 23. Germline assignment: CDR1 TVYSNPD and CDR2 GDNSRS (reference sequence). The CDR3 loop spans 20 amino acids. CDR3 in amino acids: CALGWPSGYWGMRVTDKLIF. CDR3 DNA: TGTGCCTTAGGGTGGCCTTCGGGCTACTGGGGGATGCGAGTCACCGATAAACTCATCTTT.

As concerns this clone: This DNA's translation differs at residue 7 from TCRdb's protein, which comes from a much larger clone; a read error is likely, and the protein shown is translated from the DNA. The gene calls are TRDV1 and TRDJ1; possibly TRDD3 for D (6 bases). CDR1 and CDR2 from the germline V gene are TSWWSYY and QGS. This CDR3 has 24 residues. V lost 1 base, J lost 0 bases, and 36 bases lay in between. CDR3 region: CALGEPFGLRDSGDPSPYTDKLIF. The DNA for the CDR3 is TGTGCTCTTGGGGAACCCTTCGGCTTGCGGGACTCTGGGGACCCATCCCCGTACACCGATAAACTCATCTTT.

In its sample, this clone ranks as medium-sized. The genes are TRDV1 and TRDJ1; D unclear. Germline V gene data show CDR1 as TSWWSYY and CDR2 as QGS. The CDR3 runs to 17 residues. V lost 1 base to trimming and J lost 7 bases, with 22 bases between them. The CDR3 is CALGEPFYGLTEGKLIF. The CDR3 region has the DNA TGTGCTCTTGGGGAACCATTCTACGGGCTCACTGAAGGTAAACTCATCTTT.

This clone was recorded a few times. A clone one base away is much larger, so this may be a read error. The chain combines TRDV1 with TRDJ1; 10 bases are a match to TRDD3. CDR3 size: 29 residues. Looked up from germline, CDR1 is TSWWSYY and CDR2 is QGS. The V segment lost 1 base and the J segment 0 bases; nucleotides outside the gene matches: 41. For the CDR3, the DNA is TGTGCTCTTGGGGAACCGATTACAGACGCAGGGTTCCTACGGATCCCTGACTGGGGGATCCCACCATACACCGATAAACTCATCTTT. It translates to CALGEPITDAGFLRIPDWGIPPYTDKLIF.

Concerning this clone: The translation of this DNA and the TCRdb protein of a much larger clone differ at residue 18, probably owing to a read error; the protein shown here is translated from the DNA. The chain links TRDV1 to TRDJ1, with a tentative D call TRDD3 (6 bases). Trimming took off 1 base at V and 0 bases at J, with 36 bases between the two ends. The germline gives CDR1 TSWWSYY, CDR2 QGS. The CDR3 runs 24 residues. CDR3 bases: TGTGCTCTTGGGGAACCCCTCGGCTTGCGGGACTCTGGGGACCCATCCCCGCACACCGATAAACTCATCTTT. Encoded protein: CALGEPLGLRDSGDPSPHTDKLIF.

This clone is categorized as medium-sized (0.01 to 0.1%). The genes are TRDV2 and TRDJ1; 8 bases are shared with TRDD3. The CDR3 contains 17 residues. J lost 1 base, V lost 0 bases, and 9 bases had no gene match. CDR1 and CDR2 from the germline V gene are GEAIGNYY and EKD. This CDR3 is CACDTVVRGYSTDKLIF. CDR3 coding DNA: TGTGCCTGTGACACCGTCGTTAGGGGATACAGCACCGATAAACTCATCTTT.

This clone has more than one count but fewer than ten. TCRdb pairs this DNA with a much larger clone's protein that differs at residue 5, likely a read error; the protein shown was translated from the DNA. The chain recombines TRDV2 with TRDJ1; 11 bases map to TRDD3. The CDR3 loop spans 18 amino acids. Germline V CDR1 and CDR2: GEAIGNYY, EKD. V gave up 3 bases and J gave up 3 bases; unmatched junction bases: 14. Written as DNA, the CDR3 is TGTGCCTGTGACGCCATTATGGTGGGGGATACGCCGTCCGATAAACTCATCTTT. Amino acid sequence: CACDAIMVGDTPSDKLIF.

This clone was counted only a few times. A single base is all that separates this from a far larger clone, so a read error is likely. This CDR3 is also generated by other DNA sequences in the sample. CDR3 bases: TGTGCTCTTGGGGATCATTGTTGGCTTCCTACGTGGGGGATACCAGGTAAACTCATCTTT. Its translation: CALGDHCWLPTWGIPGKLIF. The genes are TRDV1 and TRDJ1; 10 bases are shared with TRDD3. Germline CDR1 and CDR2: TSWWSYY and QGS. Trimming took 3 bases from V and 7 from J; bases not matched to a gene: 23. The CDR3 is 20 amino acids.

This clone was recorded a few times. It is likely a read error: a sequence one base away is far more abundant. The sample holds other DNA sequences that translate to the same CDR3. The chain carries TRDV2 and TRDJ1, with 10 bases fitting TRDD3. The CDR3 has 20 amino acids. Germline trimming cut 2 bases from V and 0 bases from J; bases unmatched to any gene: 17. Germline V gene lookup returns CDR1 GEAIGNYY and CDR2 EKD. CDR3 sequence (DNA): TGTGCCTGTGACATCGCTCCTGGGGGATATGCTCAACCTAACACCGATAAACTCATCTTT. Protein: CACDIAPGGYAQPNTDKLIF.

This clone was detected only a few times. TCRdb records a much larger clone's protein for this DNA, with a difference at residue 12 that likely arises from a read error; the protein given is the translation of the DNA. This rearrangement joins TRDV2 to TRDJ1, with D hard to call. The V and J ends lost 3 bases and 2 bases respectively, with 24 bases between them. Germline CDR1 GEAIGNYY, CDR2 EKD. The CDR3 spans 18 residues. CDR3 sequence reads: CACDALTEVGSPTDKLIF. In DNA, the CDR3 is TGTGCCTGTGACGCGCTTACAGAAGTTGGTAGTCCTACCGATAAACTCATCTTT.

This clone appeared a few times. The CDR3 nucleotides are TGTGCCTGTGACGCCGGAACTGGGGGAGGCAGCTCCTGGGACACCCGACAGATGTTTTTC. As protein: CACDAGTGGGSSWDTRQMFF. The chain has TRDV2 and TRDJ3; 9 bases agree with TRDD3. The CDR3 sequence is 20 residues long. From germline, CDR1 is GEAIGNYY and CDR2 EKD. J lost 0 bases, V lost 3 bases, and 11 bases had no gene match.

By share, this clone ranks as large (0.1 to 1%). The sample holds other DNA sequences that translate to the same CDR3. The chain is built from TRDV2 and TRDJ1; the match to TRDD3 covers 13 bases. The CDR3 length is 22 residues. V was pared by 3 bases and J by 0 bases, with 21 bases of the junction left unmatched. The germline gives CDR1 GEAIGNYY, CDR2 EKD. CDR3 protein: CACDSILPAGLGDTRYTDKLIF. The CDR3 DNA sequence: TGTGCCTGTGACTCGATCCTTCCCGCGGGACTGGGGGATACGCGGTACACCGATAAACTCATCTTT.

The chain is built from TRDV2 and TRDJ1; 12 bases align to TRDD3. The CDR3 has 19 residues. V dropped 0 bases and J dropped 2; count of bases not matched to a gene: 12. Germline lookup yields CDR1 GEAIGNYY and CDR2 EKD. DNA of the CDR3: TGTGCCTGTGACACCCTCGGGGTACTGGGGGATACTCCGACCGATAAACTCATCTTT. Translated: CACDTLGVLGDTPTDKLIF.

A word on this clone: TCRdb records a much larger clone's protein for this DNA, with a difference at residue 10 that likely arises from a read error; the protein given is the translation of the DNA. The V gene is TRDV2, the J gene TRDJ1; tentative D call: TRDD3 (6 bases). The CDR3 totals 17 residues. Germline V gene lookup returns CDR1 GEAIGNYY and CDR2 EKD. V dropped 1 base and J dropped 0 bases, with 17 bases sitting between them. The CDR3 loop is CACDTVATGRYTDKLIF. The CDR3 nucleotides read TGTGCCTGTGACACGGTCGCAACTGGGAGATACACCGATAAACTCATCTTT.

This clone is termed medium-sized. V and J are TRDV2 and TRDJ1; D is possibly TRDD3 (6 bases). Germline V gene lookup returns CDR1 GEAIGNYY and CDR2 EKD. Trimming cost V 3 bases and J 0 bases, with 19 bases left between them. The CDR3 has 17 residues. The CDR3 protein is CACDPTGDFRYTDKLIF. The DNA of the CDR3 is TGTGCCTGTGACCCTACGGGGGACTTCCGGTACACCGATAAACTCATCTTT.

This clone was detected a few times. This sequence may be a read error, since a much larger clone differs from it by one base. CDR3 region: CAATYLPLHYWGIRYTDKPIF. The CDR3 DNA follows: TGTGCAGCTACTTACCTTCCTCTCCATTACTGGGGGATACGGTACACCGATAAACCCATCTTT. The gene calls are TRAV29/DV5 and TRDJ1; 13 bases fit TRDD3. CDR1 and CDR2 (germline): NSMFDY, ISSIKDK. The CDR3 is made up of 21 amino acids.

In the case of this clone: A far larger clone lies a single base away; this is likely a read error. Distinct nucleotide sequences in the sample also encode this CDR3. This chain uses TRDV2 with TRDJ1; 8 positions match TRDD3. Trimming removed 2 bases from V and 3 bases from J; junction bases left unmatched: 25. This CDR3 region has 21 residues. CDR1 GEAIGNYY and CDR2 EKD come from the germline V gene. The CDR3 loop is CACDKLGGTRLLGDTPDKLIF. DNA of the CDR3: TGTGCCTGTGACAAGTTGGGGGGGACCAGACTACTTGGGGATACCCCCGATAAACTCATCTTT.

This clone is labeled medium-sized (0.01 to 0.1%). The V gene is TRDV2, the J gene TRDJ1; 9 bases align to TRDD3. J gave up 0 bases and V 0 bases, and 10 bases lay outside the gene matches. The CDR3 sequence is 18 residues long. In germline, CDR1 is GEAIGNYY, CDR2 EKD. CDR3 bases: TGTGCCTGTGACACCGCGGGACTGGGGGAGAAAAACACCGATAAACTCATCTTT. The encoded protein is CACDTAGLGEKNTDKLIF.

This clone was counted a few times. One junction end does not reproduce the germline sequence, and a read error may be involved. The rearrangement links TRDV2 to TRDJ3; TRDD3 matches at 12 bases. The CDR3 extends over 21 amino acids. Germline V gene data show CDR1 as GEAIGNYY and CDR2 as EKD. The DNA for the CDR3 is TGTGCCTGTGACACCGGGCTCTACCGACTGGGGGATACCTGGGACGCCCGACAGATGTTTTTC. Translation gives CACDTGLYRLGDTWDARQMFF.

This clone was observed a handful of times. The V gene is TRDV2, the J gene TRDJ1; TRDD3 matches at 13 bases. This CDR3 has 18 amino acids. Germline lookup yields CDR1 GEAIGNYY and CDR2 EKD. Trimming at V came to 3 bases and at J to 3 bases, leaving 12 bases not matched to a gene. The CDR3 here is CACDGIRLGDTPSDKLIF. For the CDR3, the DNA is TGTGCCTGTGACGGGATCCGACTGGGGGATACGCCGTCCGATAAACTCATCTTT.